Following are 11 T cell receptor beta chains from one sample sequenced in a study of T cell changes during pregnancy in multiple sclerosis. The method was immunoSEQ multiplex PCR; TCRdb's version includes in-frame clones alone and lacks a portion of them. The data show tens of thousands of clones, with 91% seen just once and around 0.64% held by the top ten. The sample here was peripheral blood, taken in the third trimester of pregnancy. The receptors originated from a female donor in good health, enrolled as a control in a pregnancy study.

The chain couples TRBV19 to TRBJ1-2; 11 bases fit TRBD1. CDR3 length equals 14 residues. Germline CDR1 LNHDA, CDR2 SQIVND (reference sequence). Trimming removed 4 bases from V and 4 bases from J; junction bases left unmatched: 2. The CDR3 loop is CASSRTGGGYGYTF. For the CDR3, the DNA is TGTGCCAGTAGTAGGACAGGGGGCGGCTATGGCTACACCTTC.

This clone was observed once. The CDR3 coding sequence is TGCGCCAGCAGCTCACGGGACACCGGGGAGCTGTTTTTT. Translation: CASSSRDTGELFF. The chain is built from TRBV5-1 and TRBJ2-2, with D uncertain. Looked up from germline, CDR1 is SGHRS and CDR2 is YFSETQ. The ends were cut back, 3 bases at V and 3 bases at J, with 6 bases in the middle. The CDR3 runs to 13 residues.

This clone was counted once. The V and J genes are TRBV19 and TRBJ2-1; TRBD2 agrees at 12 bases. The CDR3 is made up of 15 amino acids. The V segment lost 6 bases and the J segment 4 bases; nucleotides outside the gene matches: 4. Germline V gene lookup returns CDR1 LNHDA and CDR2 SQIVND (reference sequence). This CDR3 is CASRRTSGEYNEQFF. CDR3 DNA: TGTGCCAGTAGAAGGACTAGCGGGGAGTACAATGAGCAGTTCTTC.

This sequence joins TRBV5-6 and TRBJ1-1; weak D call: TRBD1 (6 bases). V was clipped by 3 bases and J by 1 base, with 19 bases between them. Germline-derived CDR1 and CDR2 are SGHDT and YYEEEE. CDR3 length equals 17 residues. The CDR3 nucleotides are TGTGCCAGCAGCTCAAGACAGGCCCCCACAAGGAACACTGAAGCTTTCTTT. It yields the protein CASSSRQAPTRNTEAFF.

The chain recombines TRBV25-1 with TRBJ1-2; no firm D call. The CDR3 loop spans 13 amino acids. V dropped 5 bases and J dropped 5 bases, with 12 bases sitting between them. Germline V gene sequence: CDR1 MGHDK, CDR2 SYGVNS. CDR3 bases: TGTGCCAGCAGTCGAGGCGGTCTATATGGCTACACCTTC. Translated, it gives CASSRGGLYGYTF.

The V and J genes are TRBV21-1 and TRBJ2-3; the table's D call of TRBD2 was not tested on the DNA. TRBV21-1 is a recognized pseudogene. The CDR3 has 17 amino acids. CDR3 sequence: CASSRAGLAAGTDTQYF. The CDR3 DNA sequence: TGTGCCAGCAGCAGAGCGGGACTAGCGGCGGGGACAGATACGCAGTATTTT.

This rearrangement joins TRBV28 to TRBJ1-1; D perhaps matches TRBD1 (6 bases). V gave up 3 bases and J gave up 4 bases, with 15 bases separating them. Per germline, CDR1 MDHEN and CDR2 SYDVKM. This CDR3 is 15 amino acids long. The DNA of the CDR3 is TGTGCCAGCAGTTTGGTACCGGGGGGCGTCACTGAAGCTTTCTTT. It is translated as CASSLVPGGVTEAFF. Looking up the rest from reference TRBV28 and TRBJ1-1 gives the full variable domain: DVKVTQSSRYLVKRTGEKVFLECVQDMDHENMFWYRQDPGLGLRLIYFSYDVKMKEKGDIPEGYSVSREKKERFSLILESASTNQTSMYLCASSLVPGGVTEAFFGQGTRLTVV.

The CDR3: CSVEGTGDRETQYF. Written as DNA, the CDR3 is TGCAGCGTTGAAGGGACAGGGGATCGAGAGACCCAGTACTTC. V usage is TRBV29-1 and J usage is TRBJ2-5; 9 bases match TRBD1. The CDR3 length is 14 residues. After removal of 1 base from V and 4 bases from J, the junction contained 4 bases not matched to a gene. The germline gives CDR1 SQVTM, CDR2 ANQGSEA.

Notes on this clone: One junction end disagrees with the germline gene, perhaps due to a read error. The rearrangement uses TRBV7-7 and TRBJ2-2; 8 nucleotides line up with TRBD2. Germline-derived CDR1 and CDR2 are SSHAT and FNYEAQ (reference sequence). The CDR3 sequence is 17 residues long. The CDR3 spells CASSSGGRSSATGELFF. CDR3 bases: TGTGCTAGCAGCTCGGGGGGGCGGTCTAGCGCCACCGGGGAGCTGTTTTTT.

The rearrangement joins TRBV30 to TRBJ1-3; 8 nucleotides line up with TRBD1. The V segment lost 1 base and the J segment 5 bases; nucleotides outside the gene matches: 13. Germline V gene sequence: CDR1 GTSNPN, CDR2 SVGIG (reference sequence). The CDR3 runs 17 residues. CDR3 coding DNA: TGTGCCTGGAGTGACGCCCAGGGGGCTCATTCCCGAAACACCATATATTTT. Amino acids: CAWSDAQGAHSRNTIYF.

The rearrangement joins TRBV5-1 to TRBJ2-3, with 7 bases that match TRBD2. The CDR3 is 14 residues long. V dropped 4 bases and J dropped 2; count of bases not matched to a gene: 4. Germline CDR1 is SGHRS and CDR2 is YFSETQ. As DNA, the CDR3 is TGCGCCAGCAGCGTTACTAGCGTCACAGATACGCAGTATTTT. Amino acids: CASSVTSVTDTQYF.